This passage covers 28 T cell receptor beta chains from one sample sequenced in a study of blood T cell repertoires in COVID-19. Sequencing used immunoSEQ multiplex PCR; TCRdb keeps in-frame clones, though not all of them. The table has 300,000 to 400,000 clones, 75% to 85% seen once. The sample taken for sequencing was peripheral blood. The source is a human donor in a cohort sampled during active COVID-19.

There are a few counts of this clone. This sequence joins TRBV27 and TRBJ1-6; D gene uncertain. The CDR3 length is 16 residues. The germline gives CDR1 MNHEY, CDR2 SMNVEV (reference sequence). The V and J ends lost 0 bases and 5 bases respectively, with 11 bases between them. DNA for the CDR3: TGTGCCAGCAGTTTATCCTATGAGGTACATAATTCACCCCTCCACTTT. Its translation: CASSLSYEVHNSPLHF.

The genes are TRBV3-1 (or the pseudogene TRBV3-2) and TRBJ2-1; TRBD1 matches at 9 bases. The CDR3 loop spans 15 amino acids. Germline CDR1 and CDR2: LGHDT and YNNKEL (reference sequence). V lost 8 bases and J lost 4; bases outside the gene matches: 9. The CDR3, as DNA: TGTGCCAGCCGAGGGGGGACAGGGCCTTACAATGAGCAGTTCTTC. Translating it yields CASRGGTGPYNEQFF.

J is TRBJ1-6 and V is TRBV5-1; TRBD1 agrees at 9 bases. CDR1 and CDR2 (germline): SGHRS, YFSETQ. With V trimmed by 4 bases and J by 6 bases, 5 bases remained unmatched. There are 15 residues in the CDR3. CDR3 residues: CASSKKDRGNSPLHF. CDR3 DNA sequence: TGCGCCAGCAGCAAAAAGGACAGGGGTAATTCACCCCTCCACTTT.

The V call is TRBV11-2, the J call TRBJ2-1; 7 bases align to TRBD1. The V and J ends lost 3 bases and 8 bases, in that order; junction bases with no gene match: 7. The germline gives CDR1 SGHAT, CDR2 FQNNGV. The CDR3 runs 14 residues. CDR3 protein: CASSLRQGADEQFF. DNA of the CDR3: TGTGCCAGCAGCTTGAGACAGGGAGCCGATGAGCAGTTCTTC.

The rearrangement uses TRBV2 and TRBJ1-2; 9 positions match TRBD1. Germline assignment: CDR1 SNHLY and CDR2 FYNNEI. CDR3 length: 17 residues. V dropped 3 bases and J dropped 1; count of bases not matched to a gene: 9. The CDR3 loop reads CASSDTGGHLINYGYTF. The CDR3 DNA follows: TGTGCCAGCAGTGACACAGGGGGCCATCTCATTAACTATGGCTACACCTTC.

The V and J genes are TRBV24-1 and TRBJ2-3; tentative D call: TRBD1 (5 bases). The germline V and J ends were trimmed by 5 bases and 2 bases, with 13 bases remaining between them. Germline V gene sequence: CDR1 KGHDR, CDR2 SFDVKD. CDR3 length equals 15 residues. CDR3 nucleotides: TGTGCCACCAGTGGGACAAGGGGTAACACAGATACGCAGTATTTT. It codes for CATSGTRGNTDTQYF.

As DNA, the CDR3 is TGCAGTGCTACTGAGGGACAGGCATCCTACGAGCAGTACTTC. This translates into CSATEGQASYEQYF. This chain connects TRBV20-1 to TRBJ2-7; 8 nucleotides line up with TRBD1. V shed 4 bases, J shed 1 base, and the junction held 6 bases outside the gene matches. Germline V lookup: CDR1 DFQATT, CDR2 SNEGSKA (reference sequence). The CDR3 totals 14 residues.

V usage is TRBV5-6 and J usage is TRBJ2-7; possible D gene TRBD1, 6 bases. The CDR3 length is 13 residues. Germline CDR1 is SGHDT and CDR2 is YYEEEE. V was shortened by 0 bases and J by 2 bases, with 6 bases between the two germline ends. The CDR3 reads CASSLDRAYEQYF. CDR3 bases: TGTGCCAGCAGCTTGGACAGGGCCTACGAGCAGTACTTC.

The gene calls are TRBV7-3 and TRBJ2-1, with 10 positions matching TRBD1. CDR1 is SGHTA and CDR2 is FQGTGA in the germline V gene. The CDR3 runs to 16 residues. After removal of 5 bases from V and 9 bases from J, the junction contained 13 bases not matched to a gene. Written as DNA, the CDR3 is TGTGCCAGCAGCCCCGACCGGGACAGGGGTTTCTCTGAGCAGTTCTTC. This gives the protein CASSPDRDRGFSEQFF.

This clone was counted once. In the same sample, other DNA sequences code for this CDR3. The CDR3 loop reads CASSVAPYGYTF. CDR3 DNA: TGTGCCAGCAGCGTAGCTCCCTATGGCTACACCTTC. This chain uses TRBV9 with TRBJ1-2; D is ambiguous. Trimming took 0 bases from V and 4 from J, leaving 4 bases between them. The CDR3 runs to 12 residues. Germline assignment: CDR1 SGDLS and CDR2 YYNGEE.

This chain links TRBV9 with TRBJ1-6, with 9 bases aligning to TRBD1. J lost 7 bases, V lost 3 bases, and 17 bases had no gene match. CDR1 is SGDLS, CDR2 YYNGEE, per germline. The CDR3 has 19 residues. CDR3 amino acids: CASSAKNSTGGSMNSPLHF. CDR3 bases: TGTGCCAGCAGCGCCAAAAACTCGACAGGGGGATCTATGAATTCACCCCTCCACTTT.

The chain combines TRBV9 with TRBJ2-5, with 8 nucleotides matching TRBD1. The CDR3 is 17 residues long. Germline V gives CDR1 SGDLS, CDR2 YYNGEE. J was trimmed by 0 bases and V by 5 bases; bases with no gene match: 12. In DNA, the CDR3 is TGTGCCAGCAGTAGCCAGGGGGCCGTCCCGTACCAAGAGACCCAGTACTTC. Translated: CASSSQGAVPYQETQYF.

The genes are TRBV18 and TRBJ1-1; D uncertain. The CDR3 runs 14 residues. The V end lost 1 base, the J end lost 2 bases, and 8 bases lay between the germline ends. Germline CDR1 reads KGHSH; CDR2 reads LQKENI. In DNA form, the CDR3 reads TGTGCCAGCTCACCACAGCGGGCTAACACTGAAGCTTTCTTT. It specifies CASSPQRANTEAFF.

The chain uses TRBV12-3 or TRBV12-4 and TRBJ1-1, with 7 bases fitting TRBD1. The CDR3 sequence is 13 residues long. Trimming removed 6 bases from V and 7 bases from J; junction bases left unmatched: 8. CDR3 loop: CASSSRQGGEAFF. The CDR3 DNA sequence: TGTGCCAGCAGCTCCAGACAGGGAGGTGAAGCTTTCTTT.

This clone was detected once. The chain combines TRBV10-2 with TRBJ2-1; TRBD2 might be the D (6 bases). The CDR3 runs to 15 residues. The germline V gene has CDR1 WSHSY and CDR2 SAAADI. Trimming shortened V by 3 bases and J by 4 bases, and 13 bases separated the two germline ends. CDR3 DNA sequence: TGCGCCAGCAGTGATGGGTGGGGGGAATACAATGAGCAGTTCTTC. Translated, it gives CASSDGWGEYNEQFF.

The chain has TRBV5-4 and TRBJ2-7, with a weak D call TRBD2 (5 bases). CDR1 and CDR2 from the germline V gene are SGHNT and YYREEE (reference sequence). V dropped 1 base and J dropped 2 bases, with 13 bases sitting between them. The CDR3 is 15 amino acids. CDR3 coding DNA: TGTGCCAGCAGCTTGTCGGGCAGCGGCGCCTACGAGCAGTACTTC. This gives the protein CASSLSGSGAYEQYF.

The CDR3 DNA reads TGCGCCAGCGGCAGGACAGGGAATGAGCAGTTCTTC. Its protein product is CASGRTGNEQFF. The chain combines TRBV10-1 with TRBJ2-1, with 8 bases matching TRBD1. Trimming cost V 8 bases and J 7 bases; bases outside gene matches: 4. The CDR3 loop spans 12 amino acids. Germline assignment: CDR1 WNHNN and CDR2 SYGVQD (reference sequence).

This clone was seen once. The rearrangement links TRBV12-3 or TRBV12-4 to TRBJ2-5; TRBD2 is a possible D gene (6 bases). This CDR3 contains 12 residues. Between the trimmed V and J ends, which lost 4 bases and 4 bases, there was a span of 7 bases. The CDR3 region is CASSYGGETQYF. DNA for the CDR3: TGTGCCAGCAGTTACGGGGGAGAGACCCAGTACTTC.

DNA for the CDR3: TGTGCCACCAGCCCCCAGGGCACCGGGGAGCTGTTTTTT. This encodes CATSPQGTGELFF. The gene calls are TRBV24-1 and TRBJ2-2, with a weak D call TRBD1 (5 bases). The CDR3 has 13 residues. Deletions cut 7 bases from V and 4 bases from J, with 9 bases between. Germline CDR1 and CDR2: KGHDR and SFDVKD.

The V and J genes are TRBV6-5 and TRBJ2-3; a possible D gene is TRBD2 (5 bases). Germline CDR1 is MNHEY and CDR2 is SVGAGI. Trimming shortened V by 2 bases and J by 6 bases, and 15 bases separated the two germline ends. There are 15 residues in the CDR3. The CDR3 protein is CASSYIMDGLDTQYF. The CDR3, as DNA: TGTGCCAGCAGTTACATTATGGACGGACTGGATACGCAGTATTTT.

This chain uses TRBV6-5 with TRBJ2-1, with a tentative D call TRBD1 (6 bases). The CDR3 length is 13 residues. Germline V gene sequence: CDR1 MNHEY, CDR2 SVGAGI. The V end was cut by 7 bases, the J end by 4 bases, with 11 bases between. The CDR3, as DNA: TGTGCCAGCAAGACAGGAAATTACAATGAGCAGTTCTTC. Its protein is CASKTGNYNEQFF.

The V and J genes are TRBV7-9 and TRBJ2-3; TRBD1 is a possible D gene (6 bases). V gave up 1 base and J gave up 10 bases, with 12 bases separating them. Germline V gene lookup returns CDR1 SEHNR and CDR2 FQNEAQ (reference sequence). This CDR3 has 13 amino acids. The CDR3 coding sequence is TGTGCCAGCAGCTTAGTTTTGGGGGCGGCGCAGTATTTT. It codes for CASSLVLGAAQYF.

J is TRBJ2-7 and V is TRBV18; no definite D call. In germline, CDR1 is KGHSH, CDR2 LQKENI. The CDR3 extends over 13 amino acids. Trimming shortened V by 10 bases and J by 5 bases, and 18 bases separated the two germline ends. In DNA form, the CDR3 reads TGTGCCACGGTTGCCCCGGGTGCGGACGAGCAGTACTTC. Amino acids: CATVAPGADEQYF.

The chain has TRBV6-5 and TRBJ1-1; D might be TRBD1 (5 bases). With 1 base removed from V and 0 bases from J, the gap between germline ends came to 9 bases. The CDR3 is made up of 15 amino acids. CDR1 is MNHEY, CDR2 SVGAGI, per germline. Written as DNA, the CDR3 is TGTGCCAGCAGTTACTACAGGAGCATGAACACTGAAGCTTTCTTT. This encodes CASSYYRSMNTEAFF.

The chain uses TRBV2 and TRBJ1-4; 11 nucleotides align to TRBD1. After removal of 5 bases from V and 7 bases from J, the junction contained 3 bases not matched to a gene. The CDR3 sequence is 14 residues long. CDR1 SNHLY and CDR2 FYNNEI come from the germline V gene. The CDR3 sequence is CASSLDRGREKLFF. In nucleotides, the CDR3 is TGTGCCAGCAGTCTGGACAGGGGGCGTGAAAAACTGTTTTTT.

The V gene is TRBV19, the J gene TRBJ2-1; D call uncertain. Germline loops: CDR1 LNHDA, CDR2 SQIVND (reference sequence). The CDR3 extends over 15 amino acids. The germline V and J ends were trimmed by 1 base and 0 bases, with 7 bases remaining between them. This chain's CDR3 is CASSIGLGSYNEQFF. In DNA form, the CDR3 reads TGTGCCAGTAGTATAGGCCTAGGCTCCTACAATGAGCAGTTCTTC.

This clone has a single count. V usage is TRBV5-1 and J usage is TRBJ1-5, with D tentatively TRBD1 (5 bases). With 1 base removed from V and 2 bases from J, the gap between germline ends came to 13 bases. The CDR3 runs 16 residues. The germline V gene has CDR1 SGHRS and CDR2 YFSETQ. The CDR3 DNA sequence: TGCGCCAGCAGCTTGCTCTCAGGGAGGTGCAATCAGCCCCAGCATTTT. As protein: CASSLLSGRCNQPQHF.

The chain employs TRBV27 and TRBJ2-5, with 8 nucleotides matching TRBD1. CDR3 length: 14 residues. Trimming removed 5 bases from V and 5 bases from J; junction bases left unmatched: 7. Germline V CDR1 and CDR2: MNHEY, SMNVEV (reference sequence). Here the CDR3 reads CASSPIHRGETQYF. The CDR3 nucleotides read TGTGCCAGCAGTCCTATCCACAGGGGGGAGACCCAGTACTTC.